This passage covers 17 T cell receptor beta chains from one sample sequenced in a study of cytomegalovirus exposure and HLA in healthy donors (dated by TCRdb to 2017 to 2019). The library relied on the immunoSEQ multiplex PCR assay. The multiplex PCR relied on a mix of 60 forward primers for TCR Vbeta segments and 13 reverse primers for TCR Jbeta segments. The source is immuneACCESS, and TCRdb retained only in-frame sequences with V and J called. Part of the clones is not carried over; for the studies checked, unresolved V genes explain less than half of this, and the remainder is unexplained. Recorded for this sample are 100,000 to 150,000 clones; 70% to 85% of them occurred a single time. The ten largest clones take up 4.2% of the sample. The sequenced sample was PBMCs. The origin of the receptors is a male donor in good health and CMV-seropositive.

The chain has TRBV5-1 and TRBJ2-3; the D gene is possibly TRBD2 (5 bases). The CDR3 is 13 residues long. The V end lost 5 bases, the J end lost 4 bases, and 11 bases lay between the germline ends. Germline V gives CDR1 SGHRS, CDR2 YFSETQ. CDR3 DNA: TGCGCCAGCAGTGCCCATAGCGCAGATACGCAGTATTTT. This encodes CASSAHSADTQYF.

The rearrangement joins TRBV27 to TRBJ2-2; 10 nucleotides line up with TRBD2. Germline values: CDR1 MNHEY, CDR2 SMNVEV (reference sequence). This CDR3 has 16 amino acids. The J segment lost 8 bases and the V segment lost 1 base, leaving 7 bases of the junction unmatched. CDR3 loop: CASSLWLAGVKGELFF. CDR3 sequence (DNA): TGTGCCAGCAGTTTATGGCTAGCGGGAGTTAAGGGGGAGCTGTTTTTT.

The chain has TRBV30 and TRBJ1-2; possible D gene TRBD1, 5 bases. The CDR3 sequence is 13 residues long. Germline V CDR1 and CDR2: GTSNPN, SVGIG (reference sequence). The germline V and J ends were trimmed by 0 bases and 4 bases, with 9 bases remaining between them. This CDR3 reads CAWSVGEGYGYTF. The CDR3 DNA reads TGTGCCTGGAGTGTAGGGGAGGGCTATGGCTACACCTTC.

Only one count was recorded for this clone. The genes are TRBV6-1 and TRBJ1-1, with 8 bases matching TRBD1. Germline assignment: CDR1 MNHNS and CDR2 SASEGT. The CDR3 has 14 amino acids. Germline trimming cut 7 bases from V and 6 bases from J; bases unmatched to any gene: 10. CDR3 region: CASKGTGLQAEAFF. The DNA of the CDR3 is TGTGCCAGCAAGGGGACAGGCTTGCAAGCTGAAGCTTTCTTT.

This clone was recorded a few times. V is TRBV5-6 and J is TRBJ1-1; D unresolved. The CDR3 has 14 residues. Germline V CDR1 and CDR2: SGHDT, YYEEEE. The germline V and J ends were trimmed by 3 bases and 1 base, with 10 bases remaining between them. In nucleotides, the CDR3 is TGTGCCAGCAGCTACGTACACCCGAACACTGAAGCTTTCTTT. Translated, it gives CASSYVHPNTEAFF. The whole variable domain, remainder taken from reference TRBV5-6 and TRBJ1-1, is DAGVTQSPTHLIKTRGQQVTLRCSPKSGHDTVSWYQQALGQGPQFIFQYYEEEERQRGNFPDRFSGHQFPNYSSELNVNALLLGDSALYLCASSYVHPNTEAFFGQGTRLTVV.

The CDR3: CASSQDLVIFQGISNQPQHF. The CDR3 DNA follows: TGTGCCAGCAGCCAAGATCTAGTAATCTTTCAGGGAATTAGCAATCAGCCCCAGCATTTT. This rearrangement joins TRBV14 to TRBJ1-5, with a tentative D call TRBD1 (5 bases). The CDR3 sequence is 20 residues long. Germline V gives CDR1 SGHDN, CDR2 FVKESK. V dropped 0 bases and J dropped 0 bases, with 21 bases sitting between them.

Only a few counts were recorded for this clone. This chain connects TRBV15 to TRBJ2-7; 10 nucleotides line up with TRBD2. The CDR3 runs 15 residues. The trim removed 0 bases at V and 9 bases at J, leaving 8 bases unmatched. The germline CDR1 and CDR2 sequences are LNHNV and YYDKDF (reference sequence). This CDR3 is CATSRDVLAGEVQYF. The CDR3 DNA reads as TGTGCCACCAGCAGAGATGTGCTAGCGGGAGAGGTGCAGTACTTC.

The V call is TRBV28, the J call TRBJ1-2; D unresolved. Germline CDR1 reads MDHEN; CDR2 reads SYDVKM. The CDR3 has 14 amino acids. V gave up 3 bases and J gave up 4 bases, with 12 bases separating them. The CDR3 sequence: CASSLSHSLYGYTF. CDR3 DNA sequence: TGTGCCAGCAGTTTGAGTCACTCTCTCTATGGCTACACCTTC.

The chain has TRBV18 and TRBJ1-2; TRBD1 agrees at 8 bases. The CDR3 length is 15 residues. Per germline, CDR1 KGHSH and CDR2 LQKENI. Trimming removed 3 bases from V and 5 bases from J; junction bases left unmatched: 8. CDR3 sequence: CASSPEGQGLYGYTF. CDR3 coding DNA: TGTGCCAGCTCACCCGAAGGACAGGGCTTGTATGGCTACACCTTC.

V usage is TRBV15 and J usage is TRBJ2-7; D is perhaps TRBD2 (6 bases). The germline V and J ends were trimmed by 3 bases and 2 bases, with 11 bases remaining between them. Germline assignment: CDR1 LNHNV and CDR2 YYDKDF (reference sequence). The CDR3 is made up of 14 amino acids. CDR3 nucleotide sequence: TGTGCCACCAGCAGTCTTCGGGGGACCTACGAGCAGTACTTC. It is translated as CATSSLRGTYEQYF.

This clone has more than one count but fewer than ten. The rearrangement links TRBV7-9 to TRBJ2-7; the match to TRBD2 covers 10 bases. There are 14 residues in the CDR3. The germline gives CDR1 SEHNR, CDR2 FQNEAQ (reference sequence). V shed 3 bases, J shed 4 bases, and the junction held 3 bases outside the gene matches. CDR3 residues: CASSFSGGLYEQYF. The CDR3 DNA sequence: TGTGCCAGCAGCTTTAGCGGGGGGTTGTACGAGCAGTACTTC.

The chain has TRBV7-6 and TRBJ2-3; 7 bases line up with TRBD2. Germline V gives CDR1 SGHVS, CDR2 FNYEAQ. The junction had 5 bases not matched to a gene; V was cut back by 1 base and J by 4 bases. This CDR3 has 15 residues. The CDR3 reads CASSLVAGEADTQYF. In DNA form, the CDR3 reads TGTGCCAGCAGCTTAGTGGCGGGAGAAGCAGATACGCAGTATTTT.

This sequence joins TRBV6-1 and TRBJ1-1; 7 bases match TRBD1. CDR1 and CDR2 from the germline V gene are MNHNS and SASEGT. The J segment lost 5 bases and the V segment lost 7 bases, leaving 7 bases of the junction unmatched. The CDR3 spans 13 residues. CDR3: CASTATGQTEAFF. DNA of the CDR3: TGTGCCAGCACCGCGACAGGGCAAACTGAAGCTTTCTTT.

The J gene is TRBJ1-5, the V gene TRBV20-1; 7 bases agree with TRBD1. The J segment lost 11 bases and the V segment lost 5 bases, leaving 6 bases of the junction unmatched. This CDR3 contains 11 residues. Per germline, CDR1 DFQATT and CDR2 SNEGSKA (reference sequence). In DNA, the CDR3 is TGCAGTGCTTTCCAGACAGGGTCCCAGCATTTT. It encodes CSAFQTGSQHF.

The chain is built from TRBV6-6 and TRBJ1-2; D not certain. The CDR3 is 15 amino acids. The germline V gene has CDR1 MNHNY and CDR2 SVGAGI (reference sequence). Trimming cost V 0 bases and J 4 bases, with 12 bases left between them. CDR3 sequence (DNA): TGTGCCAGCAGTTACTCGATGGGAGGGAGCTATGGCTACACCTTC. Amino acid sequence: CASSYSMGGSYGYTF.

This chain connects TRBV5-4 to TRBJ2-7; TRBD1 agrees at 8 bases. In germline, CDR1 is SGHNT, CDR2 YYREEE (reference sequence). V shed 4 bases, J shed 3 bases, and the junction held 12 bases outside the gene matches. The CDR3 is 16 amino acids. The CDR3 region is CASSLSAPGQGYEQYF. CDR3 bases: TGTGCCAGCAGCCTAAGCGCGCCCGGACAGGGCTACGAGCAGTACTTC.

The rearrangement uses TRBV7-2 and TRBJ1-2; TRBD1 agrees at 7 bases. The CDR3 is 15 residues long. V trimming: 5 bases; J trimming: 1 base; junction bases outside the gene matches: 7. Germline V gene data show CDR1 as SGHTA and CDR2 as FQGNSA. The chain's CDR3 is CASSPTGAFNYGYTF. CDR3 bases: TGTGCCAGCAGCCCCACAGGGGCTTTTAACTATGGCTACACCTTC.